The 11 T cell receptor beta chains below all came from one sample that was sequenced in a study of cytomegalovirus exposure and HLA in healthy donors. Researchers ran the PCR with 60 Vbeta and 13 Jbeta primers. Method: immunoSEQ multiplex PCR; TCRdb's copy keeps in-frame clones and lacks some. Of about 130,000 clones detected, around 80% appear once; the ten largest clones hold roughly 2%. Sequencing input: PBMCs. The receptors stem from a man younger than 35 in good health and CMV-seronegative.

The V gene is TRBV7-3, the J gene TRBJ1-5, with no clear D. There are 13 residues in the CDR3. Germline V lookup: CDR1 SGHTA, CDR2 FQGTGA. With 3 bases removed from V and 1 base from J, the gap between germline ends came to 4 bases. This CDR3 reads CASSFGSNQPQHF. The DNA of the CDR3 is TGTGCCAGCAGCTTCGGGAGCAATCAGCCCCAGCATTTT.

V gene TRBV7-2 combines with J gene TRBJ2-2, with a weak D call TRBD2 (6 bases). CDR1 and CDR2 from the germline V gene are SGHTA and FQGNSA. With 5 bases removed from V and 2 bases from J, the gap between germline ends came to 12 bases. The CDR3 extends over 15 amino acids. The CDR3 DNA sequence: TGTGCCAGCAGCACGGGAGTTCTCAACACCGGGGAGCTGTTTTTT. As protein: CASSTGVLNTGELFF. Using reference TRBV7-2 and TRBJ2-2 for the parts outside the CDR3, the full variable domain is GAGVSQSPSNKVTEKGKDVELRCDPISGHTALYWYRQSLGQGLEFLIYFQGNSAPDKSGLPSDRFSAERTGGSVSTLTIQRTQQEDSAVYLCASSTGVLNTGELFFGEGSRLTVL.

This clone was detected only a few times. This sequence joins TRBV9 and TRBJ1-2; possible D gene TRBD1, 6 bases. CDR3 length: 15 residues. V was cut by 4 bases and J by 4 bases, with 17 bases left in between. From germline, CDR1 is SGDLS and CDR2 YYNGEE. Written as DNA, the CDR3 is TGTGCCAGCAGCTCGGGGGGGGGCGTCAGCTATGGCTACACCTTC. Its protein is CASSSGGGVSYGYTF.

V and J are TRBV29-1 and TRBJ2-7; D is perhaps TRBD1 (5 bases). Germline lookup yields CDR1 SQVTM and CDR2 ANQGSEA. The CDR3 length is 19 residues. Trimming shortened V by 6 bases and J by 3 bases, and 33 bases separated the two germline ends. Here the CDR3 reads CSVATIPHLHRQMIYEQYF. The DNA of the CDR3 is TGCAGCGTGGCCACAATCCCACATCTACATAGACAGATGATCTACGAGCAGTACTTC.

The chain combines TRBV4-3 with TRBJ2-7; TRBD2 agrees at 12 bases. Germline assignment: CDR1 LGHNA and CDR2 YSLEER. V dropped 0 bases and J dropped 0; count of bases not matched to a gene: 0. The CDR3 sequence is 16 residues long. CDR3 sequence: CASSQELAGGSYEQYF. The CDR3 DNA sequence: TGCGCCAGCAGCCAAGAACTAGCGGGGGGCTCCTACGAGCAGTACTTC.

This chain uses TRBV28 with TRBJ2-1; 7 positions agree with TRBD2. This CDR3 has 13 residues. The germline V gene has CDR1 MDHEN and CDR2 SYDVKM. J was trimmed by 8 bases and V by 6 bases; bases with no gene match: 7. DNA of the CDR3: TGTGCCAGCAGAGAGGGAGGGCCCGATGAGCAGTTCTTC. Translated: CASREGGPDEQFF.

The chain couples TRBV21-1 to TRBJ1-2; the table's D call, TRBD1, has no DNA check behind it. TRBV21-1 is listed as a pseudogene. The CDR3 length is 13 residues. The CDR3 loop is CASSLDRDDGYTF. DNA of the CDR3: TGTGCCAGCAGCTTAGACAGGGATGATGGCTACACCTTC.

For the CDR3, the DNA is TGTGCCAGCAGTAGGACAGGGTTCACTGAAGCTTTCTTT. Translating it yields CASSRTGFTEAFF. This rearrangement joins TRBV25-1 to TRBJ1-1; 8 bases are a match to TRBD1. V lost 5 bases to trimming and J lost 4 bases; unmatched junction nucleotides: 3. Germline V gives CDR1 MGHDK, CDR2 SYGVNS. This CDR3 spans 13 amino acids.

This clone turned up a few times. The chain couples TRBV28 to TRBJ1-4; D is possibly TRBD1 (5 bases). The germline V and J ends were trimmed by 3 bases and 15 bases, with 11 bases remaining between them. The germline V gene has CDR1 MDHEN and CDR2 SYDVKM. The CDR3 is 11 amino acids. In DNA form, the CDR3 reads TGTGCCAGCAGTTTTTACGGGGGGGTGTTTTTT. As protein: CASSFYGGVFF.

The chain recombines TRBV7-3 with TRBJ2-2, with 9 nucleotides matching TRBD1. CDR1 SGHTA and CDR2 FQGTGA come from the germline V gene. The CDR3 is 16 residues long. The junction had 10 bases not matched to a gene; V was cut back by 5 bases and J by 6 bases. CDR3 nucleotide sequence: TGTGCCAGCAGCCGAACGGGACAGGGTGGACCCGGGGAGCTGTTTTTT. Its protein product is CASSRTGQGGPGELFF.

This sequence joins TRBV7-6 and TRBJ1-1; D not resolved. Germline CDR1 reads SGHVS; CDR2 reads FNYEAQ. CDR3 size: 16 residues. The V end was cut by 2 bases, the J end by 1 base, with 14 bases between. CDR3 sequence (DNA): TGTGCCAGCAGCTTAACAGAGGGCGCGGCGAACACTGAAGCTTTCTTT. Protein product: CASSLTEGAANTEAFF.